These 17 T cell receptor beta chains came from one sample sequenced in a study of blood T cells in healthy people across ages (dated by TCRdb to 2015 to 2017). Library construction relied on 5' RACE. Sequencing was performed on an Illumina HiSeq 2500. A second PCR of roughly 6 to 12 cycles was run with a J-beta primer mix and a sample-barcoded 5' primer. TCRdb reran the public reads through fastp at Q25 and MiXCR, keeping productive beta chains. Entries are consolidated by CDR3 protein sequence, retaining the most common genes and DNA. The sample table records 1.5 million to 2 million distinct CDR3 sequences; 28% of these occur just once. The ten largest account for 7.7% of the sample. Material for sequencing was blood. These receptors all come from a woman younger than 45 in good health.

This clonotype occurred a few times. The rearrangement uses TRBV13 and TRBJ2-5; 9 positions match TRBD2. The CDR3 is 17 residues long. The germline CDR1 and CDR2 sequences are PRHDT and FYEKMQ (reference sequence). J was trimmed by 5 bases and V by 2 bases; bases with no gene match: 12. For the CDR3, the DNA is TGTGCCAGCAGCTTAAATCCTAGCGGGAAATGGCGGGAGACCCAGTACTTC. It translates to CASSLNPSGKWRETQYF.

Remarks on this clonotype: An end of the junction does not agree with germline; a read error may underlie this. CDR3 amino acids: CASSVMGSNRPQHF. In DNA form, the CDR3 reads TGTGCCAGCTCAGTTATGGGTTCGAATCGGCCCCAGCATTTT. The chain couples TRBV18 to TRBJ1-5; D is uncertain. The CDR3 spans 14 residues. Germline V gives CDR1 KGHSH, CDR2 LQKENI. The variable domain in full, with the rest retrieved from reference TRBV18 and TRBJ1-5, is NAGVMQNPRHLVRRRGQEARLRCSPMKGHSHVYWYRQLPEEGLKFMVYLQKENIIDESGMPKERFSAEFPKEGPSILRIQQVVRGDSAAYFCASSVMGSNRPQHFGDGTRLSIL.

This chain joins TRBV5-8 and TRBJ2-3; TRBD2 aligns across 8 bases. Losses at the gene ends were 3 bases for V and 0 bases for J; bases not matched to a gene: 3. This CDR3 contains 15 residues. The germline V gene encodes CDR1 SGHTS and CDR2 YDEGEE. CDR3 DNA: TGTGCCAGCAGCTCCGGGACTAGGAGCACAGATACGCAGTATTTT. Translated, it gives CASSSGTRSTDTQYF.

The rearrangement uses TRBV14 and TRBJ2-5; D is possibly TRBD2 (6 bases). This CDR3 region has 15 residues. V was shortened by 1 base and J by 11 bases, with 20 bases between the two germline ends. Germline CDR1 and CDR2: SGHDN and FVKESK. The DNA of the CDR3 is TGTGCCAGCAGCCAAGTTACGGGAGTGGGCAATGAGCAGTACTTC. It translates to CASSQVTGVGNEQYF.

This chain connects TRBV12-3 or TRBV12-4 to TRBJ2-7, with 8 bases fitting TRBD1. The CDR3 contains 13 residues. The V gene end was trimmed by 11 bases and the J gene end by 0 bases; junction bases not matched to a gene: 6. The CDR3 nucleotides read TGTGCCGGCTCCAGGGGGCACTCCTACGAGCAGTACTTC. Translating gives CAGSRGHSYEQYF.

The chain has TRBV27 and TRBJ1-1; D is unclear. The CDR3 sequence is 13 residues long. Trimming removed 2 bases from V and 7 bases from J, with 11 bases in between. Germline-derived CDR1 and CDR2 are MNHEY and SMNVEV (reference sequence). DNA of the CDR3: TGTGCCAGCAGTTTAGGGTTCGGCGTTGAAGCTTTCTTT. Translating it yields CASSLGFGVEAFF.

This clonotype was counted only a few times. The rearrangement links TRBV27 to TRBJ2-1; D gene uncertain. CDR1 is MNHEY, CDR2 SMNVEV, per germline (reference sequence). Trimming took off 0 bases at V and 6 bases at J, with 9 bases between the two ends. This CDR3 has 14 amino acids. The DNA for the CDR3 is TGTGCCAGCAGTTTATCGGTGAAGGCCAATGAGCAGTTCTTC. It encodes CASSLSVKANEQFF.

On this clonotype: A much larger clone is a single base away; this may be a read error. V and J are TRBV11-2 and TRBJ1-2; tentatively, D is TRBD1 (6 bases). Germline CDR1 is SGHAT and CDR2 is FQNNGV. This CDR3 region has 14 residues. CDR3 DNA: TGTGCCATCAGCTTTTGGGCAGGGGAAGGGGGCTACACCTTC. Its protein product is CAISFWAGEGGYTF.

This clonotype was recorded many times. CDR3 loop: CASREDSSYNEQFF. The DNA for the CDR3 is TGTGCCAGCAGGGAGGACAGTTCCTACAATGAGCAGTTCTTC. This chain joins TRBV2 and TRBJ2-1, with D perhaps TRBD1 (6 bases). Germline CDR1 reads SNHLY; CDR2 reads FYNNEI. V was clipped by 6 bases and J by 1 base, with 10 bases between them. This CDR3 is 14 amino acids long. The complete variable domain, with remaining parts taken from reference TRBV2 and TRBJ2-1, reads EPEVTQTPSHQVTQMGQEVILRCVPISNHLYFYWYRQILGQKVEFLVSFYNNEISEKSEIFDDQFSVERPDGSNFTLKIRSTKLEDSAMYFCASREDSSYNEQFFGPGTRLTVL.

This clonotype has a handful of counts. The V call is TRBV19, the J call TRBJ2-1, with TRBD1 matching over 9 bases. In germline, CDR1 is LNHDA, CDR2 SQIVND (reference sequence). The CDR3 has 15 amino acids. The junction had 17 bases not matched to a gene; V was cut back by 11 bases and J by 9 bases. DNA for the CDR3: TGTGCCTCAAAGAGGACCGGGACAGGGTCTCGTGAGCAGTTCTTC. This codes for CASKRTGTGSREQFF.

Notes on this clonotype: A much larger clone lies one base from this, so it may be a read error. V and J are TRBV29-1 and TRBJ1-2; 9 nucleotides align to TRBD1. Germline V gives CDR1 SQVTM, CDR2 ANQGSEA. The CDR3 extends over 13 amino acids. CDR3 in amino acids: CSAETGTGYGHTF. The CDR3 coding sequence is TGCAGCGCTGAAACCGGGACAGGGTATGGCCACACCTTC.

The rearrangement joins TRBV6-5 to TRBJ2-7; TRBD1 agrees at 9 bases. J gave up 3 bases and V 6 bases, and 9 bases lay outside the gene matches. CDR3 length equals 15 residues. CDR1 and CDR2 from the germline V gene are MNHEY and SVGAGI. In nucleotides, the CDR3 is TGTGCCAGCAGGGGGGGACAGGGATATATCTACGAGCAGTACTTC. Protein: CASRGGQGYIYEQYF.

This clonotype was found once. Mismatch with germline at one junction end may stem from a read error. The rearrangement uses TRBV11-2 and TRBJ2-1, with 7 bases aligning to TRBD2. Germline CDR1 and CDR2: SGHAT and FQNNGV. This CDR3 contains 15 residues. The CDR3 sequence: CASSLDGTTAGEQCF. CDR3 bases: TGTGCCAGCAGCTTAGATGGGACTACCGCCGGGGAGCAGTGCTTC.

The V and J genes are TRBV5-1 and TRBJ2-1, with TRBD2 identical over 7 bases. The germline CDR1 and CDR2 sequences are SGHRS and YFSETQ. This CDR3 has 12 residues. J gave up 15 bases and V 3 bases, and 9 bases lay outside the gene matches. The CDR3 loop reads CASSSLGGLRFF. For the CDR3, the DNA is TGCGCCAGCAGCTCCTTGGGGGGGTTGAGGTTCTTC.

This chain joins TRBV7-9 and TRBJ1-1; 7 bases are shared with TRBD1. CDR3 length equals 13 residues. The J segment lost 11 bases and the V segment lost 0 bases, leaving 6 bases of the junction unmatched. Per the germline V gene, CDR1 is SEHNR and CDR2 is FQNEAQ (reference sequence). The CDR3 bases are TGTGCCAGCAGCTTAGCGGAGGGGGCCCATGCTTTCTTT. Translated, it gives CASSLAEGAHAFF.

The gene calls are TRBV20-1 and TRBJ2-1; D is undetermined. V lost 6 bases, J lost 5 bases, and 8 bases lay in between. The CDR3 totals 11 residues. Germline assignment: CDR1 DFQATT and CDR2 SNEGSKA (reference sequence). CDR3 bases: TGCAGTGCGGGAAGTGACAATGAGCAGTTCTTC. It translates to CSAGSDNEQFF.

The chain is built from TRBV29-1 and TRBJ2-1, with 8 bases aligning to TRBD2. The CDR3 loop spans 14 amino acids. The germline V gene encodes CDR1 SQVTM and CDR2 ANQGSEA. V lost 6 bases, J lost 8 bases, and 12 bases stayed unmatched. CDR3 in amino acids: CSVEGRGARDEQFF. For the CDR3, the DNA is TGCAGCGTGGAGGGGCGGGGGGCCAGGGATGAGCAGTTCTTC.